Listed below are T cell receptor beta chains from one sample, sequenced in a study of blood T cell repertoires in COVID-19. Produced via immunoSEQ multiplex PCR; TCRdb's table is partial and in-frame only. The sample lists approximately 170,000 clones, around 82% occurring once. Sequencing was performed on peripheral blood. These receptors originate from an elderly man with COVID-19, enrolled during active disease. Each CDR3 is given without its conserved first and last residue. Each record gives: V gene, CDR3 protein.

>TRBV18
ASSPARTIDTGELF
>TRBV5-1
ASSGGTGANVLT
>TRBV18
ASSPLGGNYGYT
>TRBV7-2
ASSLAQGGGGANEQF
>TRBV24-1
ATSGLGLGTGELF
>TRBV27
ASSLTQASYEQY
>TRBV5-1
ASSSTSTHSTDTQY
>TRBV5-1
ASRSTFDSNYGYT
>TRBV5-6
ASSYGGEETQY
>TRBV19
ASSIGGTGVEKLF
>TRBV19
ASSKGSGISLHEQY
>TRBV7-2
ASSLHGLAGQETQY
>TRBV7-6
ASSPISRTGFAAGELF
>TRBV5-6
ASSRRGQETQY
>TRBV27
ASSLYRAASNQPQH
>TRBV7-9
ASSLGAAGLSTDTQY
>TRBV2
ASREYEQY
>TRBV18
ASTQGAPGSNYGYT